Listed below are T cell receptor beta chains from one sample, sequenced in a study of T-cell memory formation after mild COVID-19. Via MiXCR, TCRdb re-called the 5' RACE reads, giving one row per CDR3 protein. The table includes roughly 510,000 distinct CDR3 sequences, 17% detected once. Specimen: PBMCs or a T cell subset sorted from them (not recorded which). The source is an adult woman who had mild COVID-19 (a few samples of this study predate the infection). Cell type and time point are not known. CDR3s include the opening cysteine and the closing phenylalanine or tryptophan. D genes are given only for firm matches. Not all rows give a size; the values are once, few, many and, for expanded clones, a class.

cdr3_aa cdr3_nt v_call clone_size d_call j_call
CASSTPLLHNEQFF TGTGCCAGCAGTACCCCGTTATTACACAATGAGCAGTTCTTC TRBV6-5 few NA TRBJ2-1
CSAGQGARVTEAFF TGCAGCGCGGGACAGGGGGCTCGTGTTACTGAAGCTTTCTTT TRBV29-1 few TRBD1 TRBJ1-1
CASSFRGAVGQPQHF TGCGCCAGCAGCTTTCGAGGGGCTGTCGGTCAGCCCCAGCATTTT TRBV5-1 NA NA TRBJ1-5
CATFPLTGHTGELFF TGTGCCACCTTTCCCCTGACAGGACACACCGGGGAGCTGTTTTTT TRBV27 few NA TRBJ2-2
CASRTGTTGYSNQPQHF TGTGCCAGCAGGACCGGGACCACCGGGTATAGCAATCAGCCCCAGCATTTT TRBV6-2/TRBV6-3 NA NA TRBJ1-5
CATSERTSGKETQYF TGTGCCACCAGTGAACGGACTAGCGGGAAAGAGACCCAGTACTTC TRBV24-1 NA TRBD2 TRBJ2-5
CSAQGGSTDTQYF TGCAGCGCCCAAGGGGGGAGCACAGATACGCAGTATTTT TRBV29-1 NA NA TRBJ2-3
CASSPPPGWWSYEQYF TGTGCCAGCAGTCCCCCCCCGGGTTGGTGGTCATACGAGCAGTACTTC TRBV28 NA NA TRBJ2-7
CASSQGTRNTEAFF TGTGCCAGCAGTCAAGGGACAAGGAACACTGAAGCTTTCTTT TRBV3-1 few NA TRBJ1-1
CASSQELEQFF TGCGCCAGCAGCCAAGAGCTGGAACAGTTCTTC TRBV4-1 NA NA TRBJ2-1
CSASTLDKNYGYTF TGCAGTGCTAGCACCTTAGACAAAAACTATGGCTACACCTTC TRBV20-1 once NA TRBJ1-2
CASSLHPEGGIYEQFF TGTGCCAGCAGTCTACACCCAGAGGGGGGTATCTATGAGCAGTTCTTC TRBV6-5 NA NA TRBJ2-1
CASSQWLASSYEQYF TGTGCCAGCAGCCAGTGGCTAGCGAGCTCCTACGAGCAGTACTTC TRBV7-2 NA NA TRBJ2-7
CASSLGVAGTEAFF TGTGCCAGCAGCTTAGGAGTGGCCGGCACTGAAGCTTTCTTT TRBV7-9 few NA TRBJ1-1
CASSSPGPNAEAFF TGTGCCAGCAGCTCCCCCGGGCCGAACGCTGAAGCTTTCTTT TRBV6-5 few NA TRBJ1-1
CATSVNRGRYNEQFF TGTGCCACCAGTGTCAACAGGGGGCGATACAATGAGCAGTTCTTC TRBV24-1 NA TRBD1 TRBJ2-1
CSAGDAGRGPQHF TGCAGTGCCGGGGACGCGGGGAGAGGGCCCCAGCATTTT TRBV20-1 NA NA TRBJ1-5
CASSSSQGIRSGNTIYF TGTGCCAGCAGCTCTAGTCAGGGGATTAGGTCTGGAAACACCATATATTTT TRBV7-2 few NA TRBJ1-3
CSAPGPGRPSYEQYF TGCAGTGCTCCCGGACCAGGCAGACCCTCCTACGAGCAGTACTTC TRBV20-1 few NA TRBJ2-7
CASSSSGIPSTDTQYF TGCGCCAGCAGCTCAAGCGGGATCCCCAGCACAGATACGCAGTATTTT TRBV5-1 NA TRBD2 TRBJ2-3
CASILQGRASTDTQYF TGTGCCAGCATACTACAGGGGCGCGCTAGCACAGATACGCAGTATTTT TRBV12-3/TRBV12-4 many TRBD1 TRBJ2-3
CSVEDRGNTIYF TGCAGCGTTGAGGACAGGGGGAACACCATATATTTT TRBV29-1 NA TRBD1 TRBJ1-3
CASSLRTGEYTGELFF TGCGCCAGCAGCCTAAGGACAGGGGAATACACCGGGGAGCTGTTTTTT TRBV4-1 NA TRBD1 TRBJ2-2
CASSWDKEGSYNEQFF TGTGCCAGCAGCTGGGACAAGGAGGGCTCCTACAATGAGCAGTTCTTC TRBV7-6 NA NA TRBJ2-1